Here is one TCR beta chain with its context. Mismatch with germline at one junction end may stem from a read error. This sample stems from a study of blood T cell repertoires in COVID-19. Study at large: Material from acute and convalescent COVID-19 was sourced from the United States, Italy and Spain. Sources were T cells, B-cell-depleted T cells, or PBMCs; the material itself was cDNA or gDNA.

The CDR3 totals 16 residues. Germline V gene lookup returns CDR1 MNHEY and CDR2 SMNVEV (reference sequence). In the authors' methods: Amplifying reference gene primers gave estimates of nucleated cell counts. Assay: immunoSEQ multiplex PCR; the TCRdb copy retains only in-frame clones and omits some. V and J calls and clone size are given by that table; D and trimming were obtained from the DNA. Of 120,000 to 150,000 clones listed, approximately 90% were seen once; the top ten hold roughly 13%. The chain couples TRBV27 to TRBJ2-3, with TRBD1 matching 8 bases. Sequences were obtained from peripheral blood. This clonotype was obtained from a man aged 18 to 29 with COVID-19, enrolled during active disease. CDR3 nucleotide sequence: TGTGCCAGCAGTCTATCAGGGGGCTCTGGCACAGATACGCAGTATTTT. Amino acid sequence: CASSLSGGSGTDTQYF.